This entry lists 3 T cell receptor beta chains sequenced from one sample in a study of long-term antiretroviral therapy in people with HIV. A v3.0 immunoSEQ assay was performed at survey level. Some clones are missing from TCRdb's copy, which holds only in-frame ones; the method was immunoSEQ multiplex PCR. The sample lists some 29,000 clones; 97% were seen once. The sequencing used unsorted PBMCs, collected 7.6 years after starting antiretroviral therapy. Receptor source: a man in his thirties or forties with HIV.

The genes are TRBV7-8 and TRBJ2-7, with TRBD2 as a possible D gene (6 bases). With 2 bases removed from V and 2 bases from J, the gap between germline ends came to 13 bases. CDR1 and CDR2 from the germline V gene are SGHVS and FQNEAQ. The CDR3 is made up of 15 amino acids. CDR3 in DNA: TGTGCCAGCAGCTTAAAGGTGGCGGGGCCCTACGAGCAGTACTTC. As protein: CASSLKVAGPYEQYF.

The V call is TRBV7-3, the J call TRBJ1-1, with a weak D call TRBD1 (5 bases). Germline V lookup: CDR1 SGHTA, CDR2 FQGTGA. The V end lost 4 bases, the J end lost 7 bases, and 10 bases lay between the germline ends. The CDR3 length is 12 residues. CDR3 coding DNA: TGTGCCAGCAGCTCCGACAGAATTGAAGCTTTCTTT. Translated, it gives CASSSDRIEAFF.

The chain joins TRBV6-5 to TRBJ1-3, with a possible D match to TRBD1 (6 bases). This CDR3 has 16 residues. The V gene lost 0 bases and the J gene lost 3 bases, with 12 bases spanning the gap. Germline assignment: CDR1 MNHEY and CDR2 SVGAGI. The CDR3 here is CASSYSRGLGGNTIYF. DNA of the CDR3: TGTGCCAGCAGTTACTCGAGGGGGTTAGGTGGAAACACCATATATTTT.